These 32 T cell receptor beta chains came from one sample sequenced in a study of shared clonotypes between healthy human individuals. Clones were sequenced by immunoSEQ multiplex PCR, and TCRdb holds only the in-frame ones, with some missing. The repertoire consists of more than 550,000 clones, with 55% to 75% occurring once and the leading ten covering less than 2%. Sequenced material: memory CD4+ T cells sorted from blood. Subset defined: CD45RA-negative fraction. The source is a woman aged 25-40 years in good health.

This clone was seen a few times. The chain has TRBV7-9 and TRBJ1-1; no clear D. CDR1 SEHNR and CDR2 FQNEAQ come from the germline V gene (reference sequence). This CDR3 region has 14 residues. The germline V and J ends were trimmed by 8 bases and 1 base, with 14 bases remaining between them. The DNA for the CDR3 is TGTGCCAGCGCAGCGAGGCAGCAGAACACTGAAGCTTTCTTT. Its translation: CASAARQQNTEAFF.

This clone was observed a handful of times. The V gene is TRBV5-1, the J gene TRBJ2-1; TRBD2 matches at 7 bases. V lost 1 base to trimming and J lost 8 bases; unmatched junction nucleotides: 3. The CDR3 has 13 residues. Germline values: CDR1 SGHRS, CDR2 YFSETQ. The CDR3 DNA reads TGCGCCAGCAGCTTGAGGGCGGGGGATGAGCAGTTCTTC. Residues: CASSLRAGDEQFF.

Written as DNA, the CDR3 is TGTGCCAGCAGCCCTGGGGCTAGCGGAGCCAACACCGGGGAGCTGTTTTTT. It yields the protein CASSPGASGANTGELFF. The genes are TRBV7-2 and TRBJ2-2; TRBD2 matches 7 bases. The CDR3 has 17 residues. After removal of 5 bases from V and 2 bases from J, the junction contained 11 bases not matched to a gene. From germline, CDR1 is SGHTA and CDR2 FQGNSA.

This clone was counted once. The chain is built from TRBV18 and TRBJ2-1; the D is unclear. The CDR3 loop spans 14 amino acids. Germline assignment: CDR1 KGHSH and CDR2 LQKENI. Trimming left V 6 bases short and J 1 base short, with 10 bases between. CDR3 DNA: TGTGCCAGCTCCCAGTACGGGTCCTACAATGAGCAGTTCTTC. Its protein product is CASSQYGSYNEQFF.

This clone was observed a single time. The gene calls are TRBV12-5 and TRBJ2-2, with D tentatively TRBD2 (5 bases). This CDR3 region has 13 residues. The V gene's germline CDR1 is LGHNT and CDR2 FRNRAP. V lost 5 bases to trimming and J lost 6 bases, with 10 bases between them. In nucleotides, the CDR3 is TGTGCTAGTGGTACTAGGGTGCCCGGGGAGCTGTTTTTT. It yields the protein CASGTRVPGELFF.

The CDR3 loop is CASRRRDSSFNQPQHF. The CDR3 region has the DNA TGTGCCAGCAGACGTCGGGACAGCTCCTTCAATCAGCCCCAGCATTTT. This rearrangement joins TRBV7-2 to TRBJ1-5, with 7 bases matching TRBD1. Germline-derived CDR1 and CDR2 are SGHTA and FQGNSA. The CDR3 is 16 residues long. V shed 6 bases and J 3 bases; nucleotides not matched to a gene: 11.

This clone was seen ten or more times. The chain uses TRBV19 and TRBJ1-1; 9 positions match TRBD1. V dropped 8 bases and J dropped 7; count of bases not matched to a gene: 17. The CDR3 consists of 16 residues. CDR1 and CDR2 (germline): LNHDA, SQIVND (reference sequence). CDR3 sequence reads: CASARSFGQGRYEAFF. Here the CDR3 DNA reads TGTGCCAGTGCACGGTCGTTCGGACAGGGGCGCTATGAAGCTTTCTTT.

This clone showed up many times. The chain recombines TRBV7-8 with TRBJ1-4; D is undetermined. This CDR3 region has 15 residues. The germline V and J ends were trimmed by 3 bases and 8 bases, with 16 bases remaining between them. From germline, CDR1 is SGHVS and CDR2 FQNEAQ. CDR3 DNA sequence: TGTGCCAGCAGCTTTCACGGACCCTCCGGCGAAAAACTGTTTTTT. Translation gives CASSFHGPSGEKLFF.

This chain joins TRBV19 and TRBJ2-3; D call uncertain. V was shortened by 3 bases and J by 2 bases, with 12 bases between the two germline ends. Germline V gene lookup returns CDR1 LNHDA and CDR2 SQIVND (reference sequence). The CDR3 extends over 15 amino acids. CDR3 loop: CASSIGLFYTDTQYF. The CDR3 coding sequence is TGTGCCAGTAGTATTGGTCTATTCTACACAGATACGCAGTATTTT.

The chain is built from TRBV18 and TRBJ1-1; D is perhaps TRBD1 (5 bases). This CDR3 has 13 amino acids. Germline V gene sequence: CDR1 KGHSH, CDR2 LQKENI. Deletions cut 4 bases from V and 3 bases from J, with 9 bases between. The CDR3 is CASSLRGDTEAFF. The CDR3 nucleotides are TGTGCCAGCTCACTGAGAGGGGACACTGAAGCTTTCTTT. The full variable domain, rest sourced from reference TRBV18 and TRBJ1-1, is NAGVMQNPRHLVRRRGQEARLRCSPMKGHSHVYWYRQLPEEGLKFMVYLQKENIIDESGMPKERFSAEFPKEGPSILRIQQVVRGDSAAYFCASSLRGDTEAFFGQGTRLTVV.

V gene TRBV28 combines with J gene TRBJ2-7, with 10 bases lining up with TRBD1. Trimming cost V 7 bases and J 6 bases; bases outside gene matches: 9. The CDR3 is 14 amino acids. Germline-derived CDR1 and CDR2 are MDHEN and SYDVKM. The CDR3 nucleotides are TGTGCCAGCACAACAGGGACAGGGGTTCGCGAGCAGTACTTC. This gives the protein CASTTGTGVREQYF. The whole variable domain, filled in from reference TRBV28 and TRBJ2-7, reads DVKVTQSSRYLVKRTGEKVFLECVQDMDHENMFWYRQDPGLGLRLIYFSYDVKMKEKGDIPEGYSVSREKKERFSLILESASTNQTSMYLCASTTGTGVREQYFGPGTRLTVT.

The gene calls are TRBV7-9 and TRBJ2-3; D unclear. The CDR3 is made up of 13 amino acids. Germline-derived CDR1 and CDR2 are SEHNR and FQNEAQ (reference sequence). With 1 base removed from V and 6 bases from J, the gap between germline ends came to 8 bases. CDR3 in DNA: TGTGCCAGCAGCTTAGAGGCCCCGGATACGCAGTATTTT. Translating gives CASSLEAPDTQYF.

This clone appeared once. The chain uses TRBV4-1 and TRBJ1-3; weak D call: TRBD1 (5 bases). The CDR3 is 17 amino acids. Trimming stripped 3 bases from V and 0 bases from J, with 15 bases between. Germline V gene lookup returns CDR1 MGHRA and CDR2 YSYEKL. This CDR3 reads CASSHRPGLLSGNTIYF. The CDR3 nucleotides are TGCGCCAGCAGCCATCGCCCGGGACTTCTCTCTGGAAACACCATATATTTT.

The chain uses TRBV7-2 and TRBJ2-5; a possible D gene is TRBD2 (5 bases). The J call may be incorrect, as the DNA end agrees better with TRBJ2-7. CDR1 SGHTA and CDR2 FQGNSA come from the germline V gene. The CDR3 is made up of 15 amino acids. For the CDR3, the DNA is TGTGCCAGCAGCCGCAGACCGGAGGCGGGCTACGAGCAGTACTTC. Its protein product is CASSRRPEAGYEQYF.

The chain carries TRBV2 and TRBJ1-4; TRBD1 matches 7 bases. J lost 7 bases, V lost 7 bases, and 6 bases had no gene match. CDR1 is SNHLY, CDR2 FYNNEI, per germline. This CDR3 has 13 residues. The CDR3 nucleotides read TGTGCCAGCACAAGGGGGCAGGCTGAAAAACTGTTTTTT. The encoded protein is CASTRGQAEKLFF.

The J gene is TRBJ1-4, the V gene TRBV5-1; perhaps TRBD1 as D (6 bases). The CDR3 is 14 amino acids. Trimming stripped 5 bases from V and 4 bases from J, with 12 bases between. Germline V lookup: CDR1 SGHRS, CDR2 YFSETQ. The CDR3 spells CASSPGDINEKLFF. DNA of the CDR3: TGCGCCAGCAGTCCCGGGGACATTAATGAAAAACTGTTTTTT. Supplemented by reference TRBV5-1 and TRBJ1-4, the full variable domain reads KAGVTQTPRYLIKTRGQQVTLSCSPISGHRSVSWYQQTPGQGLQFLFEYFSETQRNKGNFPGRFSGRQFSNSRSEMNVSTLELGDSALYLCASSPGDINEKLFFGSGTQLSVL.

CDR3 residues: CASSDLGRGNYEQYF. For the CDR3, the DNA is TGTGCCAGCAGTGATTTAGGGCGGGGGAACTACGAGCAGTACTTC. The J gene is TRBJ2-7, the V gene TRBV6-1; the match to TRBD2 covers 7 bases. The CDR3 totals 15 residues. The V segment lost 3 bases and the J segment 3 bases; nucleotides outside the gene matches: 8. The germline V gene encodes CDR1 MNHNS and CDR2 SASEGT.

The chain combines TRBV7-8 with TRBJ1-2, with D unclear. V dropped 1 base and J dropped 4 bases, with 10 bases sitting between them. Per germline, CDR1 SGHVS and CDR2 FQNEAQ. This CDR3 has 14 residues. CDR3 sequence (DNA): TGTGCCAGCAGCTTAGTTGGGTTTGGCTATGGCTACACCTTC. This codes for CASSLVGFGYGYTF.

On this clone: A much larger clone lies one base from this, so it may be a read error. Additional DNA sequences in this sample encode the identical CDR3. The genes are TRBV7-2 and TRBJ1-1, with a weak D call TRBD1 (6 bases). Trimming shortened V by 4 bases and J by 0 bases, and 6 bases separated the two germline ends. The CDR3 has 13 amino acids. The V gene's germline CDR1 is SGHTA and CDR2 FQGNSA. This CDR3 reads CASSYRVNTEAFF. CDR3 DNA: TGTGCCAGCAGCTACAGGGTGAACACTGAAGCTTTCTTT.

This sequence joins TRBV4-2 and TRBJ2-3; D unclear. The CDR3 length is 15 residues. V dropped 0 bases and J dropped 0 bases, with 7 bases sitting between them. Germline V gene data show CDR1 as LGHNA and CDR2 as YNFKEQ. CDR3 loop: CASSQDMGSTDTQYF. The CDR3 bases are TGTGCCAGCAGCCAAGATATGGGGAGCACAGATACGCAGTATTTT.

The rearrangement uses TRBV21-1 and TRBJ2-7; the table calls TRBD1, which could not be checked here. TRBV21-1 counts as a pseudogene. This CDR3 is built from 16 residues. CDR3 in DNA: TGTGCCAGCAGCAATCAGGCCAGGGGACGGGACTACGAGCAGTACTTC. Protein sequence: CASSNQARGRDYEQYF.

Only one count was recorded for this clone. The chain joins TRBV7-9 to TRBJ1-4, with 7 bases aligning to TRBD1. Germline loops: CDR1 SEHNR, CDR2 FQNEAQ (reference sequence). This CDR3 is 17 amino acids long. Germline trimming cut 5 bases from V and 2 bases from J; bases unmatched to any gene: 11. The CDR3 DNA is TGTGCCAGCAGCCTTTGGGGACAGTTAGTGACTAATGAAAAACTGTTTTTT. Translated, it gives CASSLWGQLVTNEKLFF.

CDR3 in DNA: TGTGCCAGCAGCCCAATGGGGACAGCCTATGGCTACACCTTC. The encoded protein is CASSPMGTAYGYTF. V gene TRBV5-5 combines with J gene TRBJ1-2; 7 bases are a match to TRBD1. The V gene end was trimmed by 4 bases and the J gene end by 4 bases; junction bases not matched to a gene: 7. The CDR3 extends over 14 amino acids. Germline lookup yields CDR1 SGHKS and CDR2 YYEKEE (reference sequence).

The gene calls are TRBV10-3 and TRBJ1-2, with D possibly matching TRBD1 (5 bases). In germline, CDR1 is ENHRY, CDR2 SYGVKD. With 2 bases removed from V and 8 bases from J, the gap between germline ends came to 12 bases. The CDR3 has 13 residues. The CDR3 loop reads CAISEMTEVGYTF. The CDR3 nucleotides are TGTGCCATCAGTGAGATGACAGAGGTGGGCTACACCTTC.

This rearrangement joins TRBV7-9 to TRBJ1-2; the match to TRBD1 covers 9 bases. With 5 bases clipped from V and 8 bases from J, the junction kept 15 bases outside the gene matches. There are 16 residues in the CDR3. Germline V lookup: CDR1 SEHNR, CDR2 FQNEAQ (reference sequence). CDR3 bases: TGTGCCAGCAGCGAATTGGGACCGGGACAGGGATACGGCTACACCTTC. Translated, it gives CASSELGPGQGYGYTF.

The chain is built from TRBV19 and TRBJ1-5, with D unclear. Between the trimmed V and J ends, which lost 1 base and 2 bases, there was a span of 18 bases. The CDR3 spans 18 residues. Germline V gene data show CDR1 as LNHDA and CDR2 as SQIVND (reference sequence). The DNA for the CDR3 is TGTGCCAGTAGTATAGCCCCCCCCGGCAGCAGAGGCAATCAGCCCCAGCATTTT. It translates to CASSIAPPGSRGNQPQHF.

This clone was recorded a few times. This chain uses TRBV7-3 with TRBJ2-1; D is possibly TRBD1 (6 bases). This CDR3 contains 15 residues. CDR1 and CDR2 (germline): SGHTA, FQGTGA. Between the trimmed V and J ends, which lost 2 bases and 7 bases, there was a span of 15 bases. The CDR3 nucleotides read TGTGCCAGCAGCTTATCAGGGGCAGCTTATAATGAGCAGTTCTTC. This gives the protein CASSLSGAAYNEQFF.

The V call is TRBV9, the J call TRBJ2-2; 7 bases map to TRBD2. CDR1 and CDR2 (germline): SGDLS, YYNGEE. V lost 2 bases, J lost 5 bases, and 9 bases stayed unmatched. CDR3 length: 16 residues. DNA of the CDR3: TGTGCCAGCAGCGTCCGCCTTTCGGGAGGAACCGGGGAGCTGTTTTTT. Its translation: CASSVRLSGGTGELFF.

The chain links TRBV7-9 to TRBJ2-1, with 12 bases matching TRBD2. Germline V gene lookup returns CDR1 SEHNR and CDR2 FQNEAQ (reference sequence). The ends lost 5 bases at V and 7 bases at J; junction bases unmatched: 9. The CDR3 totals 16 residues. CDR3 sequence reads: CASSPMTSGRRNEQFF. Written as DNA, the CDR3 is TGTGCCAGCAGCCCCATGACTAGCGGGAGAAGGAATGAGCAGTTCTTC.

This chain links TRBV5-1 with TRBJ1-2; 7 positions agree with TRBD1. The germline V gene has CDR1 SGHRS and CDR2 YFSETQ. This CDR3 region has 13 residues. The V and J ends lost 3 bases and 6 bases, in that order; junction bases with no gene match: 5. CDR3 sequence: CASSSTGSNGYTF. The CDR3 bases are TGCGCCAGCAGCTCGACAGGGAGTAATGGCTACACCTTC. The entire variable domain, with the rest obtained from reference TRBV5-1 and TRBJ1-2, is as follows: KAGVTQTPRYLIKTRGQQVTLSCSPISGHRSVSWYQQTPGQGLQFLFEYFSETQRNKGNFPGRFSGRQFSNSRSEMNVSTLELGDSALYLCASSSTGSNGYTFGSGTRLTVV.

In this sample, this clone turned up a few times. The chain combines TRBV10-3 with TRBJ2-1; D possibly corresponds to TRBD2 (6 bases). The V and J ends lost 7 bases and 8 bases respectively, with 18 bases between them. Germline V lookup: CDR1 ENHRY, CDR2 SYGVKD. The CDR3 loop spans 14 amino acids. The CDR3 loop reads CAIKEGHSVDEQFF. The CDR3 DNA reads TGTGCCATCAAGGAGGGCCATAGCGTCGATGAGCAGTTCTTC.

The CDR3 region is CASASTTEKAFF. In DNA form, the CDR3 reads TGTGCTAGTGCCTCGACGACAGAGAAAGCTTTCTTT. The chain is built from TRBV12-5 and TRBJ1-1; TRBD1 might be the D (5 bases). The CDR3 sequence is 12 residues long. Looked up from germline, CDR1 is LGHNT and CDR2 is FRNRAP. V lost 7 bases, J lost 9 bases, and 15 bases lay in between.